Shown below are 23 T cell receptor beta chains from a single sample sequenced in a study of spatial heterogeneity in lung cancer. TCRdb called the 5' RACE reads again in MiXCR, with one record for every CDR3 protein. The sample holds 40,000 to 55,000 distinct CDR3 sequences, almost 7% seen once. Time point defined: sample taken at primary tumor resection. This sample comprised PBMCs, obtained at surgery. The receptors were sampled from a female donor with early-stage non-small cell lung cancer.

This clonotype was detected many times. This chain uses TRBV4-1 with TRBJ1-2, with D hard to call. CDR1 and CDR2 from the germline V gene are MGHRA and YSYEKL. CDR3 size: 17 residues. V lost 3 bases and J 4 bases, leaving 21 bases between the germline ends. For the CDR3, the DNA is TGCGCCAGCAGCCAGAAGCAACGAGGACCGAGGACCTATGGCTACACCTTC. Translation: CASSQKQRGPRTYGYTF.

Here the CDR3 reads CASTITRGGTDTQYF. CDR3 bases: TGTGCCAGCACCATTACCCGCGGGGGCACAGATACGCAGTATTTT. This chain joins TRBV2 and TRBJ2-3; the D gene is possibly TRBD2 (6 bases). Per the germline V gene, CDR1 is SNHLY and CDR2 is FYNNEI. This CDR3 is 15 amino acids long. The V end lost 7 bases, the J end lost 1 base, and 15 bases lay between the germline ends.

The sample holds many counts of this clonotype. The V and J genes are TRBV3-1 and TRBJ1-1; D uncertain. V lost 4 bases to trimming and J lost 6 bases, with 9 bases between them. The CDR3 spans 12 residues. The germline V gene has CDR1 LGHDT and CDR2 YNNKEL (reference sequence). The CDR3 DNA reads TGTGCCAGCAGCCGGGGAGGACCTGAAGCTTTCTTT. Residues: CASSRGGPEAFF.

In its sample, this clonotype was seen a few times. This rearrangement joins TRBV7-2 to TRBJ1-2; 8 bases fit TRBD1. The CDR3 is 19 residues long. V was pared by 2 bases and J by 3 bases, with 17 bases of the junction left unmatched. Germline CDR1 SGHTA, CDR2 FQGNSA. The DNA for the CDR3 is TGTGCCAGCAGCTTAAAGACTGGGACAGGCTTTTCCCAACACTATGGCTACACCTTC. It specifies CASSLKTGTGFSQHYGYTF. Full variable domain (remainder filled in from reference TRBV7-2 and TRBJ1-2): GAGVSQSPSNKVTEKGKDVELRCDPISGHTALYWYRQSLGQGLEFLIYFQGNSAPDKSGLPSDRFSAERTGGSVSTLTIQRTQQEDSAVYLCASSLKTGTGFSQHYGYTFGSGTRLTVV.

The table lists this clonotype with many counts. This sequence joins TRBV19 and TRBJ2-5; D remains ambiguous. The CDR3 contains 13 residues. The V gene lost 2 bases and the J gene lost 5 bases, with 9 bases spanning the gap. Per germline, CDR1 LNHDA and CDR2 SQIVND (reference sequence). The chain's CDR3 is CASSISSRETQYF. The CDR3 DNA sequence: TGTGCCAGTAGTATATCCTCCCGGGAGACCCAGTACTTC.

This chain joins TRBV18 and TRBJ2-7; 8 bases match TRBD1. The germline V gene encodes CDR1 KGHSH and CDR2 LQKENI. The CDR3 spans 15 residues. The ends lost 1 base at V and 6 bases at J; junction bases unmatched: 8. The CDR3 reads CASSPRQGAIREQYF. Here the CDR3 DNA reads TGTGCCAGCTCACCACGCCAGGGGGCGATTCGCGAGCAGTACTTC.

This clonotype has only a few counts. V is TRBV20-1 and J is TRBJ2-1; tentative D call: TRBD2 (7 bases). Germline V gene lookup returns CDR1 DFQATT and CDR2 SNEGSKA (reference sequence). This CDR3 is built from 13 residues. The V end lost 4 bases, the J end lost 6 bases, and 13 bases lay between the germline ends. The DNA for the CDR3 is TGCAGTGCTAAACTGGGGGGGCCCAATGAGCAGTTCTTC. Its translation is CSAKLGGPNEQFF.

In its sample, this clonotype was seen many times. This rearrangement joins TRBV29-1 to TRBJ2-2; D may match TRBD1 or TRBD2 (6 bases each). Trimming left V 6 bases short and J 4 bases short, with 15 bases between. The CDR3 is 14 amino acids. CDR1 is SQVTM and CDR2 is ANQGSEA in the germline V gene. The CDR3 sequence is CSVGGRQITGELFF. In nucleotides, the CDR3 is TGCAGCGTCGGGGGCAGACAGATCACCGGGGAGCTGTTTTTT.

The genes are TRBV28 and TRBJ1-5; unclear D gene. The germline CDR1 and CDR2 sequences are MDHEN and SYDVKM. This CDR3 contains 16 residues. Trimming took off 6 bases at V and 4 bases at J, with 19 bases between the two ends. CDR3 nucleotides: TGTGCCAGCAGACGAGATACTGCTGGGTGGAATCAGCCCCAGCATTTT. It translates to CASRRDTAGWNQPQHF.

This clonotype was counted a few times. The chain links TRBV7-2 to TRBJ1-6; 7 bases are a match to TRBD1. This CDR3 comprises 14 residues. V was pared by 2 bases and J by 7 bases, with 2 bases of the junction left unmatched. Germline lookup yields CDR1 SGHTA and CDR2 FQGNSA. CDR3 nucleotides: TGTGCCAGCAGCTTAAGGGGACAGAATTCACCCCTCCACTTT. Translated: CASSLRGQNSPLHF.

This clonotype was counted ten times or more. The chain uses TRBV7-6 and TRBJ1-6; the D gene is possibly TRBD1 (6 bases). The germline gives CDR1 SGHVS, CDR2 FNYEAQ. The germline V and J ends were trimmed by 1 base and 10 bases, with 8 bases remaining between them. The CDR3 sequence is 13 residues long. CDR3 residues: CASSLEGGSPLHF. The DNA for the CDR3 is TGTGCCAGCAGCTTAGAAGGGGGGTCACCCCTCCACTTT.

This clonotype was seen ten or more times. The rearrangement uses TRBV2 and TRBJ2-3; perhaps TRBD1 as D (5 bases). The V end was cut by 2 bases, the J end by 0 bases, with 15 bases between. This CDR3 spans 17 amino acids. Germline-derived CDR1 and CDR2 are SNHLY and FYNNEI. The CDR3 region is CASSELGLWGSTDTQYF. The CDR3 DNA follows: TGTGCCAGCAGTGAACTGGGGCTATGGGGTAGCACAGATACGCAGTATTTT. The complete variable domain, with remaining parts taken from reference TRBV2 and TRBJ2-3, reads EPEVTQTPSHQVTQMGQEVILRCVPISNHLYFYWYRQILGQKVEFLVSFYNNEISEKSEIFDDQFSVERPDGSNFTLKIRSTKLEDSAMYFCASSELGLWGSTDTQYFGPGTRLTVL.

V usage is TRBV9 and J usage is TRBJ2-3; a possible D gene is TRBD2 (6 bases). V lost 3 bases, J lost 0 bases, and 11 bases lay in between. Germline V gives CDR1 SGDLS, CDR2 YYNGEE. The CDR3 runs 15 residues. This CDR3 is CASSGRRGSTDTQYF. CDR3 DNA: TGTGCCAGCAGCGGAAGGCGGGGCAGCACAGATACGCAGTATTTT.

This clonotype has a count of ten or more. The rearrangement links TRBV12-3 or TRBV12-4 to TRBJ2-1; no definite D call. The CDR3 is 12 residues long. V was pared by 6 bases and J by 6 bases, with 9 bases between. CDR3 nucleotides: TGTGCCAGCAGCTCAAGACGCAATGAGCAGTTCTTC. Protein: CASSSRRNEQFF.

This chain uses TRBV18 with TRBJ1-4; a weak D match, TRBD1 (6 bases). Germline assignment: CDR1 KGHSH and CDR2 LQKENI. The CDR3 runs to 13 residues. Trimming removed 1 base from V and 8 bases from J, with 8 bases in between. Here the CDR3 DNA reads TGTGCCAGCTCACCACGGGACAAGGAAAAACTGTTTTTT. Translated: CASSPRDKEKLFF.

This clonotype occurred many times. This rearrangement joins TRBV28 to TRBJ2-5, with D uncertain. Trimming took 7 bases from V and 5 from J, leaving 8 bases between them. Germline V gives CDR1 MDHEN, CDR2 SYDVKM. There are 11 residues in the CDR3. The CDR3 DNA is TGTGCCAGCACCCACAAGGAGACCCAGTACTTC. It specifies CASTHKETQYF.

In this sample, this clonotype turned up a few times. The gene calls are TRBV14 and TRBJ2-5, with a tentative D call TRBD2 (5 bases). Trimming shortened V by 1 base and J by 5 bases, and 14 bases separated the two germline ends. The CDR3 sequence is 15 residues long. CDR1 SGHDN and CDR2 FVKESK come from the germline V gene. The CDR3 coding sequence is TGTGCCAGCAGCCAAGCGGACTCCCCCCGGGAGACCCAGTACTTC. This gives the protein CASSQADSPRETQYF.

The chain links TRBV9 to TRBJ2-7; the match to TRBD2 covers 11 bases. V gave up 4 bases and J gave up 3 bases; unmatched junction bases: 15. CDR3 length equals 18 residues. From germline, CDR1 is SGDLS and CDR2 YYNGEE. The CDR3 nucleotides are TGTGCCAGCAGCCCCCGTTCTAGCGGGGGGTCTCAAATCTACGAGCAGTACTTC. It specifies CASSPRSSGGSQIYEQYF.

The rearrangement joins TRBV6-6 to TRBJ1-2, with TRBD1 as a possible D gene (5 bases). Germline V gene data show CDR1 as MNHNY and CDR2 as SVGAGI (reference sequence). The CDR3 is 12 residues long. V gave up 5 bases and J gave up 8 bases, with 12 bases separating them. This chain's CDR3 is CASSLGTKGYTF. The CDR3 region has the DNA TGTGCCAGCAGTCTGGGGACCAAAGGCTACACCTTC.

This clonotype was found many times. Here the CDR3 reads CASSSLDRGQDEQYF. For the CDR3, the DNA is TGTGCCAGCAGCTCTCTTGACAGGGGGCAGGACGAGCAGTACTTC. This chain joins TRBV9 and TRBJ2-7; 10 bases are a match to TRBD1. Per germline, CDR1 SGDLS and CDR2 YYNGEE. V shed 4 bases and J 5 bases; nucleotides not matched to a gene: 9. CDR3 length: 15 amino acids.

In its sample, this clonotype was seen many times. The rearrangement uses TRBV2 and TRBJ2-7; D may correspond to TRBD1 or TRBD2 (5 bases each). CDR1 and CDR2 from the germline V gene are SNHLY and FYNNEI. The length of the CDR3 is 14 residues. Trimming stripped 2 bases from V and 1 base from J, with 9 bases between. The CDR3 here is CASSEQGESYEQYF. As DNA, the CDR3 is TGTGCCAGCAGTGAACAGGGAGAGTCCTACGAGCAGTACTTC.

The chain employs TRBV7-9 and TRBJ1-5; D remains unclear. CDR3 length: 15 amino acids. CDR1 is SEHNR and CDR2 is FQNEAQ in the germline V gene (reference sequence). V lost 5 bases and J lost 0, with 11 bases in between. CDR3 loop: CASSKDANSNQPQHF. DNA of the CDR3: TGTGCCAGCAGCAAGGACGCTAATAGCAATCAGCCCCAGCATTTT.

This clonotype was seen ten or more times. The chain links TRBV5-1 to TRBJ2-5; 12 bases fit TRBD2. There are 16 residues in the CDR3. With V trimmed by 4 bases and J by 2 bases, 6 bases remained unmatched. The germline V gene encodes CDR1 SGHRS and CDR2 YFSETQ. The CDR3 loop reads CASSTSLAGGQETQYF. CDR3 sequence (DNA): TGCGCCAGCAGCACCTCACTAGCGGGGGGACAAGAGACCCAGTACTTC.